This is a list of T cell receptor beta chains from one sample in a study of T-cell memory formation after mild COVID-19. TCRdb used MiXCR to reprocess the 5' RACE reads, holding one entry per CDR3 protein. The data show about 400,000 distinct CDR3 sequences, more than 20% seen once. Input material: PBMCs or a T cell subset sorted from them (not recorded which). These receptor sequences come from an adult woman who had mild COVID-19 (a few samples of this study predate the infection). Cell type and time point are not known. Both conserved end residues are part of each CDR3. Each record gives: J gene, D gene, V gene, CDR3 length, clone size, CDR3 protein, CDR3 DNA. The D gene is left open where the match is weak. Size is stated for part of the rows, as once, few or many counts, or as a class when the clone is expanded.

TRBJ2-7 | . | TRBV6-2/TRBV6-3 | 14 | . | CASSYTMGSYEQYF | TGTGCCAGCAGTTACACCATGGGATCCTACGAGCAGTACTTC
TRBJ2-3 | TRBD2 | TRBV24-1 | 17 | few | CATRPRLLAPGTDTQYF | TGTGCCACCAGGCCCCGATTACTAGCGCCCGGGACAGATACGCAGTATTTT
TRBJ1-2 | TRBD1 | TRBV5-5 | 14 | few | CASSYPGQGVVYTF | TGTGCCAGCAGCTATCCGGGACAGGGGGTCGTCTACACCTTC
TRBJ1-1 | TRBD1 | TRBV4-1 | 17 | many | CASSSLGDRVMNTEAFF | TGCGCCAGCAGCTCCCTAGGGGACAGGGTAATGAACACTGAAGCTTTCTTT
TRBJ2-5 | TRBD2 | TRBV7-2 | 15 | . | CASSLEASGVGAQYF | TGTGCCAGCAGCTTAGAGGCTAGCGGGGTAGGGGCCCAGTACTTC
TRBJ1-5 | . | TRBV12-3/TRBV12-4 | 14 | . | CASRLGGLWQPQHF | TGTGCCAGCAGATTGGGTGGGCTGTGGCAGCCCCAGCATTTT
TRBJ2-2 | . | TRBV24-1 | 13 | few | CATSDLGAGELFF | TGTGCCACCAGTGATCTGGGGGCCGGGGAGCTGTTTTTT
TRBJ2-1 | TRBD2 | TRBV7-9 | 18 | few | CASSPPGTSGMIYNEQFF | TGTGCCAGCAGCCCCCCAGGGACTAGCGGGATGATCTACAATGAGCAGTTCTTC
TRBJ1-1 | . | TRBV6-5 | 15 | few | CASSLTGDLNTEAFF | TGTGCCAGCAGTCTTACAGGAGACTTGAACACTGAAGCTTTCTTT
TRBJ1-2 | . | TRBV7-9 | 12 | few | CASSFPGEGYTF | TGTGCCAGCAGCTTTCCAGGGGAAGGCTACACCTTC
TRBJ2-1 | . | TRBV4-1 | 10 | few | CATQYDEQFF | TGCGCCACTCAGTACGATGAGCAGTTCTTC
TRBJ2-1 | . | TRBV5-1 | 15 | few | CASSPRDSTYNEQFF | TGCGCCAGCAGCCCCCGGGACTCCACCTACAATGAGCAGTTCTTC
TRBJ2-3 | . | TRBV4-2 | 14 | . | CASSQPDPTDTQYF | TGTGCCAGCAGCCAACCGGACCCCACAGATACGCAGTATTTT
TRBJ2-1 | TRBD2 | TRBV28 | 17 | . | CACRGGRLASSYNEQFF | TGTGCCTGCAGGGGCGGGAGGCTCGCTTCCTCCTACAATGAGCAGTTCTTC
TRBJ2-5 | TRBD2 | TRBV10-3 | 15 | many | CAISAGGTNQETQYF | TGTGCCATCAGTGCGGGGGGGACCAATCAAGAGACCCAGTACTTC
TRBJ2-6 | . | TRBV29-1 | 15 | many | CSVRGDSSGANVLTF | TGCAGCGTCCGTGGGGATAGCTCTGGGGCCAACGTCCTGACTTTC
TRBJ2-5 | TRBD2 | TRBV5-1 | 14 | few | CASSWSGGLETQYF | TGCGCCAGCAGCTGGAGCGGGGGGTTGGAGACCCAGTACTTC
TRBJ2-1 | . | TRBV25-1 | 11 | few | CASDYQNKQFF | TGTGCCAGCGACTACCAGAACAAGCAGTTCTTC
TRBJ1-1 | TRBD1 | TRBV4-3 | 16 | few | CASSQDLGGRGAEAFF | TGCGCCAGCAGCCAAGATCTCGGGGGCAGGGGGGCTGAAGCTTTCTTT
TRBJ2-7 | TRBD1 | TRBV20-1 | 13 | . | CSARGTGGYEQYF | TGCAGTGCTAGAGGGACAGGGGGCTACGAGCAGTACTTC
TRBJ2-7 | TRBD1 | TRBV18 | 15 | . | CASSSTGTASYEQYF | TGTGCCAGCTCATCCACCGGGACAGCCTCTTACGAGCAGTACTTC
TRBJ2-7 | TRBD2 | TRBV5-1 | 15 | many | CASSPGTSGTLREYF | TGCGCCAGCAGCCCGGGGACTAGCGGAACACTCAGGGAGTACTTC
TRBJ1-1 | TRBD1 | TRBV20-1 | 14 | . | CSAPTGTGGNEAFF | TGCAGTGCTCCGACCGGGACAGGGGGGAATGAAGCTTTCTTT
TRBJ2-5 | . | TRBV7-9 | 16 | . | CASSLAVGRPQETQYF | TGTGCCAGCAGCTTAGCCGTAGGGCGACCCCAAGAGACCCAGTACTTC
TRBJ2-7 | TRBD1 | TRBV29-1 | 12 | few | CSAQGALYEQYF | TGCAGCGCCCAGGGGGCTTTATACGAGCAGTACTTC
TRBJ1-2 | . | TRBV20-1 | 12 | . | CSVAGYNYGYTF | TGCAGTGTTGCGGGGTACAACTATGGCTACACCTTC
TRBJ2-6 | . | TRBV4-3 | 16 | . | CASSQERGTGANVLTF | TGCGCCAGCAGCCAAGAGAGGGGGACCGGGGCCAACGTCCTGACTTTC
TRBJ2-1 | TRBD1 | TRBV6-1 | 15 | few | CASSARDRGYNEQFF | TGTGCCAGCAGTGCCCGGGACAGGGGTTACAATGAGCAGTTCTTC